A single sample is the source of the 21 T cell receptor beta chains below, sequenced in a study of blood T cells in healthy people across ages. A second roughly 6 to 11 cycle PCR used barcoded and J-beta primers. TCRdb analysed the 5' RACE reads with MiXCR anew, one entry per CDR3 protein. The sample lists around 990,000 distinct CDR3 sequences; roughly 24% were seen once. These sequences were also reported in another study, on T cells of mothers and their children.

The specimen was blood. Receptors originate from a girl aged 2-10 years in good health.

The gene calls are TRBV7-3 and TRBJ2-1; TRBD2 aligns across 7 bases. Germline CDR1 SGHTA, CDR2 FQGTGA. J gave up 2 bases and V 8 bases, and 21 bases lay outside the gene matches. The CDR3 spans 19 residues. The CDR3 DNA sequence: TGTGCCAGCGAGGAGCGAACTAGCGCACACCTCAAAACCTACAATGAGCAGTTCTTC. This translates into CASEERTSAHLKTYNEQFF.

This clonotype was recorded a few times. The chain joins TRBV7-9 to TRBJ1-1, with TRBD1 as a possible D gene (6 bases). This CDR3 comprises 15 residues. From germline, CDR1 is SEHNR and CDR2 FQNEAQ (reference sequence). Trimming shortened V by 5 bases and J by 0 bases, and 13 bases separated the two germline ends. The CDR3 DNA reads TGTGCCAGCAGCGGACGCGGGGGCATGAACACTGAAGCTTTCTTT. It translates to CASSGRGGMNTEAFF.

The CDR3 nucleotides are TGCAGTGCTAGAGATTTTAGTGGGGATTCGATTGTCTACGAGCAGTACTTC. Translating gives CSARDFSGDSIVYEQYF. V usage is TRBV20-1 and J usage is TRBJ2-5; D gene uncertain. With the DNA end fitting TRBJ2-7 better, the J assignment may be wrong. The CDR3 covers 17 residues. The germline V gene encodes CDR1 DFQATT and CDR2 SNEGSKA (reference sequence).

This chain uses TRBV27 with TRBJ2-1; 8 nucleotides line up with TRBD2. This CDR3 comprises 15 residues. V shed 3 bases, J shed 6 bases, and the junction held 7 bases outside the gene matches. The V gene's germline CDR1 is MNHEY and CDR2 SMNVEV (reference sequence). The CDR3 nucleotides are TGTGCCAGCAGTTTTAGTAGCGGGAAGGTCAATGAGCAGTTCTTC. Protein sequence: CASSFSSGKVNEQFF.

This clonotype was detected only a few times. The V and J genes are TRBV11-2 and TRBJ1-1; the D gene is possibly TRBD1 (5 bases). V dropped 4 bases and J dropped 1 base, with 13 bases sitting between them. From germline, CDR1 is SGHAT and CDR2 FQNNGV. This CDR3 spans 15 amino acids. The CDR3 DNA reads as TGTGCCAGCAGCTCCCGGGGGGGTGAGAACACTGAAGCTTTCTTT. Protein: CASSSRGGENTEAFF.

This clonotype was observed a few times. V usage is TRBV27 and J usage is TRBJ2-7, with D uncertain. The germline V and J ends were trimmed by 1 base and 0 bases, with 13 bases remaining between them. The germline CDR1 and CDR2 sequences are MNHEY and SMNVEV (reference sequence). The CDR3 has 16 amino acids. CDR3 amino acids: CASSLWSYGRSYEQYF. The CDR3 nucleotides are TGTGCCAGCAGTTTATGGTCTTACGGCCGCTCCTACGAGCAGTACTTC.

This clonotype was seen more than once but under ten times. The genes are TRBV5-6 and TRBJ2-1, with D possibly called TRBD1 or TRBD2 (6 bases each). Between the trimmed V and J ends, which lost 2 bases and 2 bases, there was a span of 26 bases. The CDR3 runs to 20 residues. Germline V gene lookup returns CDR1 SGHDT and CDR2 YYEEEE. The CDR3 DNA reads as TGTGCCAGCAGCTTTTTTATCGGGCAGGGGAAGGGGGGAACCTACAATGAGCAGTTCTTC. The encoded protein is CASSFFIGQGKGGTYNEQFF.

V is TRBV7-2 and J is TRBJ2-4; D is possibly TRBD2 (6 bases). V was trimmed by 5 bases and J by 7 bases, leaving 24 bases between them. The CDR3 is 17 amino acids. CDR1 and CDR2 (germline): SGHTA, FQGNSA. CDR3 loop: CASSPRWGSRRENIQYF. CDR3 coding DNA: TGTGCCAGCAGCCCCCGGTGGGGGAGTAGGAGGGAGAACATTCAGTACTTC.

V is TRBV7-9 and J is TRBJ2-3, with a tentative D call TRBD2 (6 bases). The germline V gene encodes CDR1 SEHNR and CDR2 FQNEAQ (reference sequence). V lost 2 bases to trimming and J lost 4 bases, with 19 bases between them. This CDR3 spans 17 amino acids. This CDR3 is CASSLLPRGPNADTQYF. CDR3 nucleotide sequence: TGTGCCAGCAGCTTACTCCCGCGGGGTCCAAATGCAGATACGCAGTATTTT. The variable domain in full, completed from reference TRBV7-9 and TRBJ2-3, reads DTGVSQNPRHKITKRGQNVTFRCDPISEHNRLYWYRQTLGQGPEFLTYFQNEAQLEKSRLLSDRFSAERPKGSFSTLEIQRTEQGDSAMYLCASSLLPRGPNADTQYFGPGTRLTVL.

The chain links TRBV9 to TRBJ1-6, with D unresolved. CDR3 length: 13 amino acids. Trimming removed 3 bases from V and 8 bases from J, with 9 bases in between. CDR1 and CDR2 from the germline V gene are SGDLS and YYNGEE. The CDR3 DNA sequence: TGTGCCAGCAGCGCCCGTTGGGATTCACCCCTCCACTTT. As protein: CASSARWDSPLHF.

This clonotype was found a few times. In DNA form, the CDR3 reads TGTGCCAGCAGTTACACTCCACCAGGGAGACCCCTCCACTTT. Encoded protein: CASSYTPPGRPLHF. The chain is built from TRBV6-5 and TRBJ1-6, with D possibly matching TRBD1 (5 bases). With 2 bases removed from V and 12 bases from J, the gap between germline ends came to 14 bases. CDR1 is MNHEY and CDR2 is SVGAGI in the germline V gene. This CDR3 has 14 amino acids.

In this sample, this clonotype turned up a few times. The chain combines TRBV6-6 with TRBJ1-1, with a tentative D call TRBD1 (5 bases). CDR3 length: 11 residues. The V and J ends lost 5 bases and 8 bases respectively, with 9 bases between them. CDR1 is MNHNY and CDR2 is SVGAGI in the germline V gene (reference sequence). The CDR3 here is CASSGAGEAFF. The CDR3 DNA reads TGTGCCAGCAGTGGGGCTGGAGAAGCTTTCTTT.

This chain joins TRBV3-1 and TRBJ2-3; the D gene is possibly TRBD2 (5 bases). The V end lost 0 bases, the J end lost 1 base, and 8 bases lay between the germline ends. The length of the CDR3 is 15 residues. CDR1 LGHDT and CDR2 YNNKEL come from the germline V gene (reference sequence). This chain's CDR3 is CASSQDVGGTDTQYF. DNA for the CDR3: TGTGCCAGCAGCCAAGATGTGGGAGGCACAGATACGCAGTATTTT.

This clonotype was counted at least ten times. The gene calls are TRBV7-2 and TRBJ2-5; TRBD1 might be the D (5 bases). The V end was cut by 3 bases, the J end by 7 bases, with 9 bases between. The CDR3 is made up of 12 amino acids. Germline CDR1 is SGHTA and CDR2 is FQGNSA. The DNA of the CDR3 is TGTGCCAGCAGCTTCACAGGCGGGACCCAGTACTTC. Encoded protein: CASSFTGGTQYF.

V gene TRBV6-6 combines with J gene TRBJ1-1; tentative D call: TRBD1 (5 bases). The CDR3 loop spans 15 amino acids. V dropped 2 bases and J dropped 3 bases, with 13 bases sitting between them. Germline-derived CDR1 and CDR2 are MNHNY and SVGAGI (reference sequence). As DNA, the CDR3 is TGTGCCAGCAGTTACGGGGACTCCACGCACACTGAAGCTTTCTTT. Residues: CASSYGDSTHTEAFF.

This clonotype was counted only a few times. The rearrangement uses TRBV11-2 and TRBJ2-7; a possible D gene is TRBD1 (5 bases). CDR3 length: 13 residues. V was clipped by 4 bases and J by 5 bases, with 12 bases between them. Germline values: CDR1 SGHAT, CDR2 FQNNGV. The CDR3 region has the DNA TGTGCCAGCAGCTCTTTGGGGCTAGACGAGCAGTACTTC. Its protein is CASSSLGLDEQYF.

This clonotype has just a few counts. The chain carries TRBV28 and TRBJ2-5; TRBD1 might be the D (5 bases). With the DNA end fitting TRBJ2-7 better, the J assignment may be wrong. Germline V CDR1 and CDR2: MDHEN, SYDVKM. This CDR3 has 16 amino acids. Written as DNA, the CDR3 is TGTGCCAGCAGTCGGCCCCCTGACAGATTAGACTACGAGCAGTACTTC. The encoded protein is CASSRPPDRLDYEQYF.

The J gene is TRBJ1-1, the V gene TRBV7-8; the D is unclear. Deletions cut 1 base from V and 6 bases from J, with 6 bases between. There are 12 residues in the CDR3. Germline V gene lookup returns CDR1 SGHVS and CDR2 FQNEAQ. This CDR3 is CASSLDVAEAFF. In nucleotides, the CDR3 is TGTGCCAGCAGCTTAGACGTGGCTGAAGCTTTCTTT.

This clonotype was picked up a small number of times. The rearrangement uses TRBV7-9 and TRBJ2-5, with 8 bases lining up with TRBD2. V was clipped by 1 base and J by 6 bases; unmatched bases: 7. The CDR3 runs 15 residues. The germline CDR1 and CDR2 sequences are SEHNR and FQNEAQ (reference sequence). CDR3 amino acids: CASSLDGTSRQTQYF. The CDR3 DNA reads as TGTGCCAGCAGCTTAGATGGGACTAGTCGTCAGACCCAGTACTTC.

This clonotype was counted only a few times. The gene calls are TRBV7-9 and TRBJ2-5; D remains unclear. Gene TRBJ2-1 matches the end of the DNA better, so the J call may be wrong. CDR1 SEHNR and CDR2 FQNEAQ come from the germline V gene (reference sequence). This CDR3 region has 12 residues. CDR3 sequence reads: CASSSMERPQFF. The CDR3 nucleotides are TGTGCCAGCAGCTCGATGGAGAGACCGCAGTTCTTC.

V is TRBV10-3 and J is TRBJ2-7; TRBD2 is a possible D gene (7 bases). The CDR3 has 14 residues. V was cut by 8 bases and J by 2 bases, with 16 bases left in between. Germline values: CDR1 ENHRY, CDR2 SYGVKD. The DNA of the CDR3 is TGTGCCATCTGGGGGGGGACAAATACCTACGAGCAGTACTTC. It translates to CAIWGGTNTYEQYF.